A selection of T cell receptor beta chains follows, all from one sample in a study of blood T cell repertoires in COVID-19. Profiled with immunoSEQ multiplex PCR; TCRdb holds only in-frame clones, not every one. The sample has around 260,000 clones; more than 75% are singletons. Source material: peripheral blood. The receptors stem from a woman aged 55-69 years with COVID-19, enrolled during active disease. Each CDR3 is given with its conserved first and last residue. A D gene is named only where the DNA matches it firmly. Not all rows give a size; the values are once, few, many and, for expanded clones, a class.

D gene | J gene | V gene | clone size | CDR3 DNA | CDR3 protein
- | TRBJ1-3 | TRBV11-2 | - | TGTGCCAGCACTTACAAGCTGAGGGGAAACACCATATATTTT | CASTYKLRGNTIYF
TRBD1 | TRBJ1-1 | TRBV12-5 | - | TGTGCTAAAAAATCCTCGGGACAGGGGGTACCCACGGCTTTCTTT | CAKKSSGQGVPTAFF
TRBD2 | TRBJ2-1 | TRBV24-1 | - | TGTGCCACCAGTGATTTCCTCGGGACTAGCGGGAATTCCTACAATGAGCAGTTCTTC | CATSDFLGTSGNSYNEQFF
- | TRBJ2-1 | TRBV7-9 | - | TGTGCCAGCAGCTTAGCGGAGGGTTATGAGCAGTTCTTC | CASSLAEGYEQFF
TRBD1 | TRBJ1-2 | TRBV6-5 | - | TGTGCCAGCAGCCGACGGACAGGTTACTATGGCTACACCTTC | CASSRRTGYYGYTF
- | TRBJ2-7 | TRBV27 | - | TGTGCCAGCAGCCGGACTCTGAGCTCCTACGAGCAGTACTTC | CASSRTLSSYEQYF
- | TRBJ2-7 | TRBV13 | - | TGTGCCAGCAGCTTCAGGCTAGCGACACCCTACGAGCAGTACTTC | CASSFRLATPYEQYF
- | TRBJ1-1 | TRBV5-6 | - | TGTGCCAGCAGATTCACGGGACTCACTGAAGCTTTCTTT | CASRFTGLTEAFF
TRBD1 | TRBJ2-5 | TRBV11-2 | - | TGTGCCAGCAGCCGGACAGGATATCAAGAGACCCAGTACTTC | CASSRTGYQETQYF
- | TRBJ2-5 | TRBV10-3 | - | TGTGCCATCAGTGTTTCATTGAGCCAAGAGACCCAGTACTTC | CAISVSLSQETQYF
TRBD2 | TRBJ2-3 | TRBV28 | - | TGTGCCAGCAGTTCCCTAGCGGGAGGAACAGATACGCAGTATTTT | CASSSLAGGTDTQYF
TRBD1 | TRBJ2-1 | TRBV19 | - | TGTGCCAGTAGAGGGACAGGGGGTGTCTCGAGGCACAATGAGCAGTTCTTC | CASRGTGGVSRHNEQFF
TRBD1 | TRBJ1-1 | TRBV19 | - | TGTGCCAGCCGACAGGGGACGCGCACTGAAGCTTTCTTT | CASRQGTRTEAFF
TRBD2 | TRBJ2-5 | TRBV27 | - | TGTGCCAGCAGTCCGGGACTAAGTTTCGCTGAGACCCAGTACTTC | CASSPGLSFAETQYF
- | TRBJ1-1 | TRBV7-9 | once | TGTGCCAGCAGCTTAGCGTCGGGGGTTGGGACTGAAGCTTTCTTT | CASSLASGVGTEAFF
- | TRBJ1-2 | TRBV9 | once | TGTGCCAGCAGCGCAGGCCTCGATCTCTATGGCTACACCTTC | CASSAGLDLYGYTF
TRBD1 | TRBJ1-1 | TRBV5-6 | - | TGTGCCAGCAGCTTGGTGGGTGGGACAGCGAACACTGAAGCTTTCTTT | CASSLVGGTANTEAFF
TRBD2 | TRBJ2-2 | TRBV7-2 | few | TGTGCCAGCAGCTTAATAGCGGGTGCGAACACCGGGGAGCTGTTTTTT | CASSLIAGANTGELFF
TRBD2 | TRBJ2-7 | TRBV5-6 | - | TGTGCCAGCAGCTGGCGGGGGGCCTCCTACGAGCAGTACTTC | CASSWRGASYEQYF
TRBD2 | TRBJ2-1 | TRBV7-2 | - | TGTGCCACCACGGTAGGGACTAGCGGGAGTTATGAGCAGTTCTTC | CATTVGTSGSYEQFF
- | TRBJ1-5 | TRBV12-3/TRBV12-4 | - | TGTGCCAGCAGCCCAAACAGGAATCAGCCCCAGCATTTT | CASSPNRNQPQHF
TRBD2 | TRBJ2-1 | TRBV3-1/TRBV3-2 | - | TGTGCCAGCAGCCAAAGCGGGACTAGCGGGAGGGGGGCAAAAGAGCAGTTCTTC | CASSQSGTSGRGAKEQFF